This T cell receptor (beta chain) emerged from a study of regulatory T cells in long-lasting Graves disease. Building the TCR beta libraries relied on iRepertoire HTBI primers, and CDR3 regions underwent Arm-PCR. TCRdb reprocessed the multiplex PCR reads via MiXCR and lists one record per CDR3 protein. The sample has 600,000 to 800,000 distinct CDR3 sequences; around 30% are singletons. Time point specified: persistent/refractory GD, antithyroid drugs over 5 years with positive TRAb. The TCR library was prepared using RNA isolated from PBMCs. This CDR3 region has 14 residues. After removal of 5 bases from V and 6 bases from J, the junction contained 11 bases not matched to a gene. Germline lookup yields CDR1 SQVTM and CDR2 ANQGSEA.

The TCR originated in a female donor with Graves disease. The sample here was peripheral blood mononuclear cells (PBMCs), taken when the disease was refractory, from a patient treated with antithyroid drugs. The chain carries TRBV29-1 and TRBJ1-1; the match to TRBD1 covers 8 bases. The CDR3 nucleotides are TGCAGCGTTCACTTCCAACCAGGGGGCTCTGAAGCTTTCTTT. Its protein is CSVHFQPGGSEAFF.